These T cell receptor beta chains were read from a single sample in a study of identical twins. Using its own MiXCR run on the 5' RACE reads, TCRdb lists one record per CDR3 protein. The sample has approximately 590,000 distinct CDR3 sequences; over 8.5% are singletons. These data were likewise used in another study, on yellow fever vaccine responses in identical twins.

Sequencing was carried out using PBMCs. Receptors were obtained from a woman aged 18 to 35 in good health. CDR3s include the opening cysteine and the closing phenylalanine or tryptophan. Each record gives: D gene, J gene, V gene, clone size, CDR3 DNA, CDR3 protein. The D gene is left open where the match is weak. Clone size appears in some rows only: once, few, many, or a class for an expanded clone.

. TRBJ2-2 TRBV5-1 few TGCGCCAGCAGCTTGGTTTCCGCGGGGATACCCGAGGGCGGGGAGCTGTTTTTT CASSLVSAGIPEGGELFF
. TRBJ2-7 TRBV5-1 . TGCGCCAGCACCCCGGGAGTAAGCGACGAGCAGTACTTC CASTPGVSDEQYF
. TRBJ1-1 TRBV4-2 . TGTGCCAGCAGCCAAGGTCTAACGGTAAGGGGAGGCACTGAAGCTTTCTTT CASSQGLTVRGGTEAFF
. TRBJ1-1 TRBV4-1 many TGCGCCAGCAGCCGAAGGGAGAACACTGAAGCTTTCTTT CASSRRENTEAFF
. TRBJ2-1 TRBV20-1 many TGCAGTGCTGCAGGGTTCAATGAGCAGTTCTTC CSAAGFNEQFF
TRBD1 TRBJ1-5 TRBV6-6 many TGTGCCAGCACCGACAGGGTGGAACAGCCCCAGCATTTT CASTDRVEQPQHF
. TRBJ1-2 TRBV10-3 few TGTGCCATCAGTGTTCCCCGCGAGGGTAGAGTCAACAACTATGGCTACACCTTC CAISVPREGRVNNYGYTF
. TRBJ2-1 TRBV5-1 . TGCGCCAGCAGCTTGGCCGTTGGGGGTGATGAGCAGTTCTTC CASSLAVGGDEQFF
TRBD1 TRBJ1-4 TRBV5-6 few TGTGCCAGCAGCGCCAGACAGGGAGGGGGAACTAATGAAAAACTGTTTTTT CASSARQGGGTNEKLFF
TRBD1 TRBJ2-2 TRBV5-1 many TGCGCCAGCAGCGTACGACAGGGGGGGAACACCGGGGAGCTGTTTTTT CASSVRQGGNTGELFF
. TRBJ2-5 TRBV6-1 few TGTGCCAGCAGAGGGGGGTACAGGGGATCCCAAGAGACCCAGTACTTC CASRGGYRGSQETQYF
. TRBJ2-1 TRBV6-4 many TGTGCCAGCAGTGACTCTCCCCCGAGTGAGCAGTTCTTC CASSDSPPSEQFF
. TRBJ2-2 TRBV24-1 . TGTGCCACCAGTGATCCAACGGGGCGCCCGAACACCGGGGAGCTGTTTTTT CATSDPTGRPNTGELFF
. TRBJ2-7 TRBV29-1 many TGCAGCGCTGGTCCGGCGAACTACGAGCAGTACTTC CSAGPANYEQYF
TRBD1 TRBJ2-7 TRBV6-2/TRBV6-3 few TGTGCCAGCCATACAGGGGGCAGTTCCTACGAGCAGTACTTC CASHTGGSSYEQYF
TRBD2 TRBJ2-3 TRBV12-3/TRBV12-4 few TGTGCCAGCAGTTTGTCTAGCGGGGGCCCAGATACGCAGTATTTT CASSLSSGGPDTQYF
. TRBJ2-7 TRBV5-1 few TGCGCCAGCAGCTCTCAGCTCCTCTCCTACGAGCAGTACTTC CASSSQLLSYEQYF
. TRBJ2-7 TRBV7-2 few TGTGCCAGCAGCTCCGCGGGTCCTTACGAGCAGTACTTC CASSSAGPYEQYF
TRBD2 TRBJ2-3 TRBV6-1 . TGTGCCAGCAGTGCCTTCCGAGCGGGGGGGCCGACAGATACGCAGTATTTT CASSAFRAGGPTDTQYF
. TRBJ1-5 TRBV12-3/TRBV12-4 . TGTGCCAGCAGCAGCCCCTATCAGCCCCAGCATTTT CASSSPYQPQHF
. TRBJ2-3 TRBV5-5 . TGTGCCAGCAACAGGGCACAGAGGGGCACAGATACGCAGTATTTT CASNRAQRGTDTQYF
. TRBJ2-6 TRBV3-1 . TGTGCCAGCAGCCAGGAGGTCCCTTGGGCTGGGGCCAACGTCCTGACTTTC CASSQEVPWAGANVLTF
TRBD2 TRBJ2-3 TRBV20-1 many TGCAGTGCTAGGCGACTAGCGGGGGGCACAGATACGCAGTATTTT CSARRLAGGTDTQYF
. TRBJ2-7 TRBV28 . TGTGCCAGCAGCCAACTAGGAGGTTCGGCCGAGCAGTACTTC CASSQLGGSAEQYF
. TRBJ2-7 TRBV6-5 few TGTGCCAGCAGTTACTCGGGCTATCTGGGTTCGGAGCAGTACTTC CASSYSGYLGSEQYF
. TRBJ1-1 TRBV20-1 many TGCAGTGCTGCCGTCGGAGGGTTGAACACTGAAGCTTTCTTT CSAAVGGLNTEAFF
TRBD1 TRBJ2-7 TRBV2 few TGTGCCAGCAGGACAGGGGGCGCGAAGAACGAGCAGTACTTC CASRTGGAKNEQYF
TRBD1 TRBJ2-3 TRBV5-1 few TGCGCCAGCAGCTCAACAGGGGGCATGACAGATACGCAGTATTTT CASSSTGGMTDTQYF
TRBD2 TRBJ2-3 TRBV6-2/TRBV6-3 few TGTGCCAGCGGGGTACCCGGAAAGACTAGCGGGAGCACAGATACGCAGTATTTT CASGVPGKTSGSTDTQYF
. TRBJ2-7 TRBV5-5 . TGTGCCAGCAGTTTCGTACCGCCTCCCTCTTACGAGCAGTACTTC CASSFVPPPSYEQYF
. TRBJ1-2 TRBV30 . TGTGCCCTGACAGCTAACTATGGCTACACCTTC CALTANYGYTF
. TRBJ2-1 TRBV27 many TGTGCCAGCAGTTTAAGGGCAGACTACAATGAGCAGTTCTTC CASSLRADYNEQFF
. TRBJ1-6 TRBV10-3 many TGTGCCATCAGCGGCATGGGGGATTCACCCCTCCACTTT CAISGMGDSPLHF
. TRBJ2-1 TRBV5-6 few TGTGCCGGCAGCTGGAGATTCTACAATGAGCAGTTCTTC CAGSWRFYNEQFF
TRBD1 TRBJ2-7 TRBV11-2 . TGTGCCAGCAGCTTAGTTTTCGATTTGGACAGGACCTACGAGCAGTACTTC CASSLVFDLDRTYEQYF
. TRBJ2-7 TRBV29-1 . TGCAGCGGTGGGGGCCTCTACGAGCAGTACTTC CSGGGLYEQYF
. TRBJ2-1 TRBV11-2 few TGTGCCAGCAGCCTTAGCCGGACACCGAGCTCCTACAATGAGCAGTTCTTC CASSLSRTPSSYNEQFF
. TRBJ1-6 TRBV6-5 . TGTGCCAGCAGTTACAGGCGACAGGAAGGGGCACGAGGTTCACCCCTCCACTTT CASSYRRQEGARGSPLHF
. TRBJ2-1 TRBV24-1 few TGTGCCACCAGTGATACTAGCCCTACAAACTACAATGAGCAGTTCTTC CATSDTSPTNYNEQFF
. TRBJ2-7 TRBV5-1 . TGCGCCAGCAGCATCTCCCCCGGGCGATATGGGTCCGAGCAGTACTTC CASSISPGRYGSEQYF
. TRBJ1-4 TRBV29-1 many TGCAGCGTTGGTGTCTTGGGGAATAATGAAAAACTGTTTTTT CSVGVLGNNEKLFF
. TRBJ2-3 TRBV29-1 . TGCAGCGTTGCTAGCACAGATACGCAGTATTTT CSVASTDTQYF
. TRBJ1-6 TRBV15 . TGTGCCACCAGCAGGCGGAATTCACCCCTCCACTTT CATSRRNSPLHF
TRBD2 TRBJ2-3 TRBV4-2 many TGTGCCAGCAGCCAAGAATCCCAGACTAGCGGGATAACAGATACGCAGTATTTT CASSQESQTSGITDTQYF
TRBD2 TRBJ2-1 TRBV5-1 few TGCGCCAGCAGCCTTAGCGGGAGGAGTCCTAATGAGCAGTTCTTC CASSLSGRSPNEQFF
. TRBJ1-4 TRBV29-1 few TGCAGCGCCGCCAGGGCAACTAATGAAAAACTGTTTTTT CSAARATNEKLFF
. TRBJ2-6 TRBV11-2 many TGTGCCAGCAGCTTAGGACAGCTACTTCTGGGGGCCAACGTCCTGACTTTC CASSLGQLLLGANVLTF
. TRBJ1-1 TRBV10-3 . TGTGCCATCAGCTCAAATACCGTTGACACTGAAGCTTTCTTT CAISSNTVDTEAFF
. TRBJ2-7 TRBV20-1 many TGCAGTGCCCCAAGGGACCCAGTAGGATCGTACGAGCAGTACTTC CSAPRDPVGSYEQYF
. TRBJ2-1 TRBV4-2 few TGTGCCAGCAGCCAAGAGGTCCCGGGACCACTCAACAATGAGCAGTTCTTC CASSQEVPGPLNNEQFF
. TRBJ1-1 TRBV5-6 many TGTGCCAGCAGTCTAGGGAACTCTGAAGCTTTCTTT CASSLGNSEAFF
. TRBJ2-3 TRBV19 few TGTGCCAGTAGTATCGTTCAGGGAGCAGATACGCAGTATTTT CASSIVQGADTQYF
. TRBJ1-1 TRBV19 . TGTGCCAGTAGTACCTTCCTTGGGGGCGATACTGAAGCTTTCTTT CASSTFLGGDTEAFF
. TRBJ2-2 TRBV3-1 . TGTGCCAGCAGCCAAGATTTTTGGGAAAGGCATGGTACCGGGGAGCTGTTTTTT CASSQDFWERHGTGELFF
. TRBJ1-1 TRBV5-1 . TGCGCCAGCAGCGCTACAGGCTTTACTGAAGCTTTCTTT CASSATGFTEAFF
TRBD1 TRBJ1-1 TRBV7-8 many TGTGCCAGCAACAACCCGATGGCAGGGGGGGGGAACACTGAAGCTTTCTTT CASNNPMAGGGNTEAFF
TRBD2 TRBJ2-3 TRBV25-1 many TGTGCCAGCCTACTGCGGGAGACAGATACGCAGTATTTT CASLLRETDTQYF
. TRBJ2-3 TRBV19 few TGTGCCAGTAGTATAGACCTCTCCACAGATACGCAGTATTTT CASSIDLSTDTQYF
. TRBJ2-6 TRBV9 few TGTGCCAGCAGCGTAGCGGTGGGGTCTGGGGCCAACGTCCTGACTTTC CASSVAVGSGANVLTF